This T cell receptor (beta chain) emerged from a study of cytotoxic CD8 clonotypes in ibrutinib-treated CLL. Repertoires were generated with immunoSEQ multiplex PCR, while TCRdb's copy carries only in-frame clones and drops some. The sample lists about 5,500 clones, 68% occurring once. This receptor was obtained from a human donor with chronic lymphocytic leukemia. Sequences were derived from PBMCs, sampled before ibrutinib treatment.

This CDR3 is CASSLEREETQYF. The DNA of the CDR3 is TGTGCCAGCAGCTTGGAGAGGGAAGAGACCCAGTACTTC. This chain joins TRBV5-4 and TRBJ2-5, with a possible D match to TRBD2 (5 bases). Trimming removed 0 bases from V and 3 bases from J, with 6 bases in between. The CDR3 is 13 residues long. From germline, CDR1 is SGHNT and CDR2 YYREEE (reference sequence). Full variable domain (remainder filled in from reference TRBV5-4 and TRBJ2-5): ETGVTQSPTHLIKTRGQQVTLRCSSQSGHNTVSWYQQALGQGPQFIFQYYREEENGRGNFPPRFSGLQFPNYSSELNVNALELDDSALYLCASSLEREETQYFGPGTRLLVL.